This T cell receptor beta chain derives from a study of blood T cell repertoires in COVID-19. Study in general: Sample material is recorded as cDNA or gDNA derived from T cells, B-cell-depleted T cells, or PBMCs.

V lost 1 base and J lost 7, with 17 bases in between. The CDR3 covers 16 residues. Germline V gene data show CDR1 as MGHRA and CDR2 as YSYEKL. Method: immunoSEQ multiplex PCR; TCRdb's copy keeps in-frame clones and lacks some. The sample carries approximately 170,000 clones, more than 75% recorded once. Material for sequencing was peripheral blood. This receptor was identified in a man between 45 and 60 years old who had recovered from COVID-19. The chain joins TRBV4-1 to TRBJ2-4, with D possibly being TRBD1 (6 bases). The CDR3, as DNA: TGCGCCAGCAGCCAAGGGGGTGCAGGGGCTCTCAACATTCAGTACTTC. Its translation: CASSQGGAGALNIQYF.